This T cell receptor (beta chain) was identified during a study of T-cell memory formation after mild COVID-19. Study results and caveats: Clones that contracted clustered mainly in CM and EM if CD4+ and in EMRA if CD8+.

This clonotype was found a few times. Its antigen is not known. CDR1 and CDR2 (germline): MNHEY, SMNVEV (reference sequence). The CDR3 runs 13 residues. Losses at the gene ends were 6 bases for V and 7 bases for J; bases not matched to a gene: 4. With constant-segment primers, 5'RACE yielded cDNA libraries of TCR alpha and TCR beta that carried sample barcodes and UMIs. TCRdb analysed the 5' RACE reads with MiXCR anew, one entry per CDR3 protein. The repertoire includes roughly 620,000 distinct CDR3 sequences, roughly 18% of them detected once, and 12% sits in the top ten. The chain is built from TRBV27 and TRBJ2-4; 9 bases fit TRBD1. The source of this sequence is an adult woman who had mild COVID-19 (a few samples of this study predate the infection). Cell type and time point are not known. Material: PBMCs or a T cell subset sorted from them (not recorded which). The CDR3 DNA reads as TGTGCCAGCAGGGGACAGGGACTTAACATTCAGTACTTC. Translating gives CASRGQGLNIQYF.